This TCR beta chain was obtained from a study of T cell repertoires in cytomegalovirus infection. This clonotype is a singleton in its sample. The CDR3 contains 15 residues. V gave up 0 bases and J gave up 14 bases; unmatched junction bases: 10. CDR1 is MNHEY and CDR2 is SVGAGI in the germline V gene. A single record per CDR3 protein comes from TCRdb applying MiXCR to the reads. The sample lists around 530,000 distinct CDR3 sequences; 16% were seen once. The sample was CD8+ T cells from PBMCs. V usage is TRBV6-5 and J usage is TRBJ1-6; TRBD1 matches 7 bases. This clonotype originated in a human donor in good health (CMV status not recorded). Some clones in this sample may be carry-over from other donors' samples. CDR3 in DNA: TGTGCCAGCAGTTACTCCCGGACAGGAGTTGGGGCCCTCCACTTT. Encoded protein: CASSYSRTGVGALHF.